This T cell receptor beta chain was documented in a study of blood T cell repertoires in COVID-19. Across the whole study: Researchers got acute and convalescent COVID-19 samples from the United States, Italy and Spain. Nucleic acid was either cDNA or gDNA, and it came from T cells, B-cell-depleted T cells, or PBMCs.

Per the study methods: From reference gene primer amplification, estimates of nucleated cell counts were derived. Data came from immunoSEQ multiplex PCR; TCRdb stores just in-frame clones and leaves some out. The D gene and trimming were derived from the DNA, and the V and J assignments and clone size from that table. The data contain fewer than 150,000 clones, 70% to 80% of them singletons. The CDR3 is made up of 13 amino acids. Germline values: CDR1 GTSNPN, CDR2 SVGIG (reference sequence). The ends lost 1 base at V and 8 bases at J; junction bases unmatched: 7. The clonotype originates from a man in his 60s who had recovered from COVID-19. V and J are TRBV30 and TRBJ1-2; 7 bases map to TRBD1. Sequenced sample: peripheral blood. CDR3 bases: TGTGCCTGGAGTGCGGGACAGAGAGGAGGCTACACCTTC. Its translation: CAWSAGQRGGYTF.